Each of the 14 T cell receptor beta chains below was sequenced from the same sample in a study of regulatory T cells in long-lasting Graves disease. Regarding time point: newly diagnosed GD, antithyroid drugs for less than 3 months. Extracted PBMC RNA gave rise to the TCR library. Sequencing libraries for TCR beta were prepared with iRepertoire HTBI primers and Arm-PCR of CDR3 regions. TCRdb independently ran MiXCR on the multiplex PCR reads; one entry per CDR3 protein. The repertoire holds more than 400,000 distinct CDR3 sequences, approximately 16% seen once, with about 10% in the top ten. The same sample was also used in a study of T cells in Graves' hyperthyroidism and ophthalmopathy.

Here the sequenced sample was peripheral blood mononuclear cells (PBMCs), taken at new diagnosis, from a patient treated with antithyroid drugs. These receptors were collected from a woman in her twenties or thirties with Graves disease.

CDR3 bases: TGTGCCAGCACAGCGGGCCCTTCGGGTTCCTACGAGCAGTACTTC. Its translation: CASTAGPSGSYEQYF. The chain employs TRBV2 and TRBJ2-7, with a possible D match to TRBD2 (6 bases). Germline V gives CDR1 SNHLY, CDR2 FYNNEI. The CDR3 covers 15 residues. V was trimmed by 7 bases and J by 1 base, leaving 17 bases between them.

This clonotype was detected many times. The chain combines TRBV6-1 with TRBJ2-2; 7 bases map to TRBD2. The germline V gene encodes CDR1 MNHNS and CDR2 SASEGT. This CDR3 comprises 15 residues. V shed 9 bases and J 0 bases; nucleotides not matched to a gene: 7. Here the CDR3 reads CASLAGNANTGELFF. In DNA form, the CDR3 reads TGTGCCAGTTTAGCGGGCAACGCGAACACCGGGGAGCTGTTTTTT.

This clonotype was counted ten times or more. The CDR3 sequence: CASSSPLTSGTYEQYF. For the CDR3, the DNA is TGTGCCAGCAGTTCACCCTTGACTAGCGGGACTTACGAGCAGTACTTC. The chain couples TRBV28 to TRBJ2-7; 11 nucleotides align to TRBD2. Germline CDR1 is MDHEN and CDR2 is SYDVKM. With V trimmed by 4 bases and J by 4 bases, 9 bases remained unmatched. The CDR3 spans 16 residues. The full variable domain, its missing parts supplied by reference TRBV28 and TRBJ2-7, is DVKVTQSSRYLVKRTGEKVFLECVQDMDHENMFWYRQDPGLGLRLIYFSYDVKMKEKGDIPEGYSVSREKKERFSLILESASTNQTSMYLCASSSPLTSGTYEQYFGPGTRLTVT.

There are a few counts of this clonotype. The V call is TRBV24-1, the J call TRBJ2-1, with 7 bases aligning to TRBD1. J gave up 10 bases and V 0 bases, and 2 bases lay outside the gene matches. The germline V gene has CDR1 KGHDR and CDR2 SFDVKD. This CDR3 has 13 residues. DNA of the CDR3: TGTGCCACCAGTGATTTGACAGGGGAAGAGCAGTTCTTC. Its translation: CATSDLTGEEQFF.

Only a few counts were recorded for this clonotype. One end of the junction varies from germline; a read error may be responsible. The chain employs TRBV3-1 and TRBJ1-3; no firm D call. The germline V gene has CDR1 LGHDT and CDR2 YNNKEL (reference sequence). CDR3 length: 14 amino acids. The CDR3 nucleotides read TGTGCCAGCAGCCGGGATGCGTCTGGAAACACCATACATTTT. Protein sequence: CASSRDASGNTIHF.

This clonotype appeared many times. The chain is built from TRBV20-1 and TRBJ2-1; D may be TRBD1 (6 bases). Per germline, CDR1 DFQATT and CDR2 SNEGSKA (reference sequence). The CDR3 sequence is 16 residues long. V lost 0 bases, J lost 8 bases, and 20 bases lay in between. The CDR3, as DNA: TGCAGTGCTAGAGAAAGAACAGGGCCGGCTACCCATGAGCAGTTCTTC. Its protein product is CSARERTGPATHEQFF.

The chain joins TRBV27 to TRBJ2-3; weak D call: TRBD2 (6 bases). CDR3 length equals 13 residues. Germline CDR1 MNHEY, CDR2 SMNVEV (reference sequence). Trimming shortened V by 6 bases and J by 4 bases, and 11 bases separated the two germline ends. The CDR3 spells CASSGGDPDTQYF. CDR3 nucleotide sequence: TGTGCCAGCAGCGGAGGGGATCCAGATACGCAGTATTTT.

There are a few counts of this clonotype. The V call is TRBV28, the J call TRBJ1-2, with 7 bases aligning to TRBD1. The CDR3 extends over 13 amino acids. V gave up 8 bases and J gave up 8 bases; unmatched junction bases: 11. In germline, CDR1 is MDHEN, CDR2 SYDVKM. The CDR3 reads CASLKKGAGGYTF. DNA for the CDR3: TGTGCCAGCCTCAAAAAGGGGGCGGGGGGCTACACCTTC.

This clonotype has ten or more counts. This chain joins TRBV5-1 and TRBJ1-1; 7 bases match TRBD1. The CDR3 extends over 15 amino acids. V lost 4 bases to trimming and J lost 4 bases; unmatched junction nucleotides: 10. Germline V gene data show CDR1 as SGHRS and CDR2 as YFSETQ. The CDR3 is CASSLMTGSSTEAFF. CDR3 DNA sequence: TGCGCCAGCAGCCTGATGACAGGGTCGAGCACTGAAGCTTTCTTT.

This sequence joins TRBV7-3 and TRBJ2-1, with 11 bases aligning to TRBD2. The CDR3 contains 15 residues. The junction had 6 bases not matched to a gene; V was cut back by 4 bases and J by 7 bases. Germline V lookup: CDR1 SGHTA, CDR2 FQGTGA. In DNA form, the CDR3 reads TGTGCCAGCAGCTCAACTAGCGGGAGCAGGAATGAGCAGTTCTTC. Translation gives CASSSTSGSRNEQFF. Based on the CDR3 plus reference TRBV7-3 and TRBJ2-1, the full variable domain is GAGVSQTPSNKVTEKGKYVELRCDPISGHTALYWYRQSLGQGPEFLIYFQGTGAADDSGLPNDRFFAVRPEGSVSTLKIQRTERGDSAVYLCASSSTSGSRNEQFFGPGTRLTVL.

The gene calls are TRBV24-1 and TRBJ2-6; TRBD1 matches at 8 bases. The CDR3 sequence is 18 residues long. Germline trimming cut 2 bases from V and 4 bases from J; bases unmatched to any gene: 9. Germline loops: CDR1 KGHDR, CDR2 SFDVKD. The DNA of the CDR3 is TGTGCCACCAGTGATTCCAGGGGGCGCCGTGAAGGGGCCAACGTCCTGACTTTC. Protein sequence: CATSDSRGRREGANVLTF.

The chain employs TRBV20-1 and TRBJ2-1; 10 nucleotides align to TRBD2. Germline assignment: CDR1 DFQATT and CDR2 SNEGSKA (reference sequence). V lost 7 bases, J lost 0 bases, and 9 bases stayed unmatched. CDR3 size: 16 residues. In DNA form, the CDR3 reads TGCAGTGAAGTTGCAAGCGGGAGGGCCTCCTACAATGAGCAGTTCTTC. This sequence encodes CSEVASGRASYNEQFF.

The rearrangement joins TRBV6-2 or TRBV6-3 to TRBJ1-2; 9 nucleotides align to TRBD1. CDR1 is MNHEY, CDR2 SVGEGT, per germline. CDR3 size: 17 residues. Trimming at V came to 7 bases and at J to 4 bases, leaving 16 bases not matched to a gene. CDR3 sequence: CASTRQGVNNYVYGYTF. CDR3 DNA sequence: TGTGCCAGCACCCGACAGGGGGTTAACAACTATGTCTATGGCTACACCTTC.

The table lists this clonotype with many counts. The chain carries TRBV28 and TRBJ1-1, with D perhaps TRBD1 (5 bases). The V gene lost 5 bases and the J gene lost 6 bases, with 13 bases spanning the gap. CDR1 is MDHEN and CDR2 is SYDVKM in the germline V gene. The CDR3 is 13 residues long. The CDR3 sequence is CASSPPPGPEAFF. The CDR3 DNA reads as TGTGCCAGCAGTCCACCGCCAGGGCCTGAAGCTTTCTTT.